These T cell receptor beta chains were read from a single sample in a study of cytomegalovirus exposure and HLA in healthy donors. Sequencing used immunoSEQ multiplex PCR; TCRdb keeps in-frame clones, though not all of them. In the table there are over 75,000 clones, almost 80% of which are singletons. Sequencing was performed on PBMCs. Every receptor here comes from a female donor in good health and CMV-seronegative. Both conserved end residues are part of each CDR3. The order of the fields is D gene, J gene, V gene, CDR3 length, clone size, CDR3 protein, CDR3 DNA. A D gene is named only where the DNA matches it firmly. Clone size is not always given. Where it is, it says once, few, many or a class for expanded clones.

. TRBJ2-2 TRBV6-6 15 few CASSDHLATRLELFF TGTGCCAGCAGTGACCATCTAGCGACCCGATTGGAGCTGTTTTTT
. TRBJ1-1 TRBV18 15 . CASSPVSGMNTEAFF TGTGCCAGCTCACCGGTCTCGGGGATGAACACTGAAGCTTTCTTT
. TRBJ2-7 TRBV5-4 15 . CASSPGVKAPYEQYF TGTGCCAGCAGCCCGGGGGTTAAGGCCCCCTACGAGCAGTACTTC
TRBD1 TRBJ1-2 TRBV5-1 13 . CASSIDRVGGYTF TGCGCCAGCAGCATAGACAGGGTTGGTGGCTACACCTTC
. TRBJ2-5 TRBV29-1 13 . CSVDKGVQETQYF TGCAGCGTTGACAAGGGGGTTCAAGAGACCCAGTACTTC
. TRBJ2-7 TRBV27 13 few CASSFQGRDEQYF TGTGCCAGCAGTTTCCAGGGGCGCGACGAGCAGTACTTC
TRBD2 TRBJ2-7 TRBV7-9 15 few CASSPRAGGSYEQYF TGTGCCAGCAGCCCGAGGGCGGGGGGCTCCTACGAGCAGTACTTC
TRBD1 TRBJ1-2 TRBV28 14 few CASSFSDRNYGYTF TGTGCCAGCAGTTTCTCGGACAGGAACTATGGCTACACCTTC
. TRBJ2-5 TRBV19 15 . CASTLPGGRQETQYF TGTGCCAGTACCCTGCCCGGGGGGCGGCAAGAGACCCAGTACTTC
. TRBJ1-2 TRBV28 13 . CASSLTGNYGYTF TGTGCCAGCAGTTTGACAGGAAACTATGGCTACACCTTC
. TRBJ2-3 TRBV7-3 14 . CASSLDSRTDTQYF TGTGCCAGCAGCTTGGACTCCCGCACAGATACGCAGTATTTT
. TRBJ2-3 TRBV30 14 . CAWSPPGLSDTQYF TGTGCCTGGAGTCCGCCGGGACTCTCAGATACGCAGTATTTT
. TRBJ1-1 TRBV6-5 15 . CASSYSRGRGTEAFF TGTGCCAGCAGTTACTCGCGGGGGCGGGGAACTGAAGCTTTCTTT
. TRBJ2-7 TRBV7-9 15 once CASSSDLWSSYEQYF TGTGCCAGCAGCTCCGACCTCTGGAGCTCCTACGAGCAGTACTTC
. TRBJ1-1 TRBV4-3 16 . CASSQGSVGAETEAFF TGCGCCAGCAGCCAAGGATCAGTTGGGGCTGAGACTGAAGCTTTCTTT
. TRBJ1-5 TRBV6-1 14 . CASSPGINNQPQHF TGTGCCAGCTCCCCGGGAATCAACAATCAGCCCCAGCATTTT
TRBD1 TRBJ1-3 TRBV2 15 . CASILDRGTGNTIYF TGTGCCAGCATCCTCGACAGGGGCACTGGAAACACCATATATTTT
TRBD1 TRBJ1-1 TRBV25-1 15 . CASSPQGESNTEAFF TGTGCCAGCAGCCCCCAGGGGGAATCGAACACTGAAGCTTTCTTT
. TRBJ2-7 TRBV10-3 14 . CAIRETDSSNEQYF TGTGCCATCAGAGAAACGGACAGTTCGAACGAGCAGTACTTC
. TRBJ2-7 TRBV7-9 15 few CSSSPGGGVNYEQYF TGTTCCAGCAGCCCCGGTGGAGGGGTAAACTACGAGCAGTACTTC
. TRBJ1-1 TRBV7-8 14 few CASSSNRENTEAFF TGTGCCAGCAGCTCCAACAGGGAGAACACTGAAGCTTTCTTT
TRBD2 TRBJ2-3 TRBV10-3 16 . CAISGLAGGPTDTQYF TGTGCCATCAGTGGACTAGCGGGGGGGCCCACAGATACGCAGTATTTT
TRBD1 TRBJ1-2 TRBV7-8 16 . CASSPERTGKNYGYTF TGTGCCAGCAGCCCCGAGAGGACAGGGAAGAACTATGGCTACACCTTC
TRBD2 TRBJ2-3 TRBV9 16 . CASSALAGGSTDTQYF TGTGCCAGCAGCGCCTTAGCGGGGGGGTCCACAGATACGCAGTATTTT
TRBD2 TRBJ2-7 TRBV27 16 . CASSRRLAGGRGEQYF TGTGCCAGCAGTCGACGACTAGCGGGGGGTCGGGGCGAGCAGTACTTC
. TRBJ1-2 TRBV5-6 11 . CASSLNYGYTF TGTGCCAGCAGCCTAAACTATGGCTACACCTTC
TRBD2 TRBJ2-5 TRBV10-3 13 . CAISLAGAETQYF TGTGCCATCAGCCTAGCGGGAGCCGAGACCCAGTACTTC
. TRBJ2-3 TRBV5-4 15 once CASSLLLSSTDTQYF TGTGCCAGCAGCTTACTCCTTTCTAGCACAGATACGCAGTATTTT
TRBD2 TRBJ2-7 TRBV4-2 15 . CASSQETSGSYEQYF TGTGCCAGCAGCCAAGAGACTAGCGGGAGTTACGAGCAGTACTTC